This T cell receptor beta chain was sequenced during a study of control samples from healthy donors and cancer patients. This clone was observed a few times. Here immunoSEQ multiplex PCR was the method, and the copy in TCRdb shows in-frame clones only, minus some. This sample has approximately 97,000 clones; almost 90% occur once, and the top ten carry about 14%. The V gene's germline CDR1 is SGHTA and CDR2 FQGNSA. J gave up 3 bases and V 4 bases, and 1 base lay outside the gene matches. CDR3 size: 13 residues. This chain links TRBV7-2 with TRBJ1-1; the match to TRBD1 covers 8 bases. Sequenced input: blood. This sequence was found in a man younger than 40 in good health. This chain's CDR3 is CASSWDRYTEAFF. The CDR3, as DNA: TGTGCCAGCAGCTGGGACAGGTACACTGAAGCTTTCTTT.